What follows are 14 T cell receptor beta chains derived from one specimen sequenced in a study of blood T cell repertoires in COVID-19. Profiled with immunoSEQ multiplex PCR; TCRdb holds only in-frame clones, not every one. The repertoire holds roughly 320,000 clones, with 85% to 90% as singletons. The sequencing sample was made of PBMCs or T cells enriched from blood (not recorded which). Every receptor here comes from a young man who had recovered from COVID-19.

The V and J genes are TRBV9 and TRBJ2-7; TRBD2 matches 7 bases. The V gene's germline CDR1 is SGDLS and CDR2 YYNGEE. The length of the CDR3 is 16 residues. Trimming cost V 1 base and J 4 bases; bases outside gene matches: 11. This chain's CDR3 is CASSVYSAGVGYEQYF. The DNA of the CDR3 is TGTGCCAGCAGCGTATACTCGGCGGGAGTCGGTTACGAGCAGTACTTC.

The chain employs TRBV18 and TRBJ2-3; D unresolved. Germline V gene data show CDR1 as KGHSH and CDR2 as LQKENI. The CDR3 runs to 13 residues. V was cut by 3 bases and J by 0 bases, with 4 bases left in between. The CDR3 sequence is CASSPSSTDTQYF. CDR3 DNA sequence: TGTGCCAGCTCACCCTCTAGCACAGATACGCAGTATTTT.

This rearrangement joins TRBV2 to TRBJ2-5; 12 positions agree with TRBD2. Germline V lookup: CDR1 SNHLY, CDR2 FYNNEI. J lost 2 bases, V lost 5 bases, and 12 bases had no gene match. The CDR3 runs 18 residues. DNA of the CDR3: TGTGCCAGCAGTACGCGACCTTACCTAGCGGGAGGGCAAGAGACCCAGTACTTC. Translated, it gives CASSTRPYLAGGQETQYF.

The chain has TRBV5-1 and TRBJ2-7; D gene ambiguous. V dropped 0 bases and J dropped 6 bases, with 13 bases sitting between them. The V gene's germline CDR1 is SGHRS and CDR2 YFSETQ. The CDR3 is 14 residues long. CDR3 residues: CASSLGLSVPEQYF. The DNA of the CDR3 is TGCGCCAGCAGCTTGGGGCTCTCAGTCCCCGAGCAGTACTTC.

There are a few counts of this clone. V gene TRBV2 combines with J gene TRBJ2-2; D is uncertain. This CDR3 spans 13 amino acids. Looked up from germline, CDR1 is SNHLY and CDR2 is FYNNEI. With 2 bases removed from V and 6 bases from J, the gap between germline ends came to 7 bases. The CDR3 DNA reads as TGTGCCAGCAGTGAAAGCCGATCCGGGGAGCTGTTTTTT. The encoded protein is CASSESRSGELFF.

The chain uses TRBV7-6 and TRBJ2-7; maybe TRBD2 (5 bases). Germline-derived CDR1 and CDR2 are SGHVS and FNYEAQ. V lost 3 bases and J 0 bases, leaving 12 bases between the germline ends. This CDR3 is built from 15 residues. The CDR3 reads CASSFQRTGSYEQYF. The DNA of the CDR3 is TGTGCCAGCAGCTTTCAGCGGACGGGCTCCTACGAGCAGTACTTC.

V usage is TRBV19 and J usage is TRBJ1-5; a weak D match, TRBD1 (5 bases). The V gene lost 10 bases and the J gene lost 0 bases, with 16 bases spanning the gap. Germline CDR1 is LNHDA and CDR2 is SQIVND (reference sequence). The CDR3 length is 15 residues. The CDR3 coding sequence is TGTGCCACCGGTTCCTGGGGGGGTAGCAATCAGCCCCAGCATTTT. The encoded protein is CATGSWGGSNQPQHF. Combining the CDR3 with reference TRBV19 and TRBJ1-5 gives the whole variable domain DGGITQSPKYLFRKEGQNVTLSCEQNLNHDAMYWYRQDPGQGLRLIYYSQIVNDFQKGDIAEGYSVSREKKESFPLTVTSAQKNPTAFYLCATGSWGGSNQPQHFGDGTRLSIL.

For the CDR3, the DNA is TGTGCCACCAGTGCCCGGAGGGTTTATGGCTACACCTTC. This gives the protein CATSARRVYGYTF. The chain joins TRBV24-1 to TRBJ1-2; no reliable D call. The V gene's germline CDR1 is KGHDR and CDR2 SFDVKD. The ends were cut back, 5 bases at V and 5 bases at J, with 11 bases in the middle. There are 13 residues in the CDR3.

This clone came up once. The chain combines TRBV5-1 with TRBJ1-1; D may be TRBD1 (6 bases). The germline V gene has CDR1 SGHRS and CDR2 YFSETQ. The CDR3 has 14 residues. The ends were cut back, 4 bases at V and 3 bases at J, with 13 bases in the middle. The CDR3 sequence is CASSAQGSHTEAFF. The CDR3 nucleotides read TGCGCCAGCAGCGCACAGGGTAGTCACACTGAAGCTTTCTTT.

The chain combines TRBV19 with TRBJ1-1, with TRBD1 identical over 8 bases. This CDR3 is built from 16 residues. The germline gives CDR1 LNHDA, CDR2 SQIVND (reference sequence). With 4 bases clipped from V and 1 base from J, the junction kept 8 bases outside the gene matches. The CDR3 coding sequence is TGTGCCAGTAGTACGGACAGGGCCCTGGAGAACACTGAAGCTTTCTTT. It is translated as CASSTDRALENTEAFF.

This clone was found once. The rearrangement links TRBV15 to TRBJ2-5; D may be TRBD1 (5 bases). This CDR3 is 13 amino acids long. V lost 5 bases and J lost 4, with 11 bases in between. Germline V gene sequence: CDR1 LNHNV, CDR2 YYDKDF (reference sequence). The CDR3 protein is CATSVRVRETQYF. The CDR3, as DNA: TGTGCCACCAGCGTCAGGGTTCGAGAGACCCAGTACTTC.

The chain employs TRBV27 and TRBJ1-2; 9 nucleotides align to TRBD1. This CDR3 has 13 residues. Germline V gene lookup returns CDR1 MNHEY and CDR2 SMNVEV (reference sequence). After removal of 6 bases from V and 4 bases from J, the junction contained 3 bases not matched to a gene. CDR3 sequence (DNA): TGTGCCAGCAGACAGGGGGCCATCTATGGCTACACCTTC. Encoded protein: CASRQGAIYGYTF.

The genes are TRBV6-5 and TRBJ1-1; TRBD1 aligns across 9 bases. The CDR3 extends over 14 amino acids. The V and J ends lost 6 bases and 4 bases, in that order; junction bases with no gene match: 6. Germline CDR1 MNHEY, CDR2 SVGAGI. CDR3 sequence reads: CASRATGQGTEAFF. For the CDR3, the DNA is TGTGCCAGCAGAGCGACGGGACAGGGCACTGAAGCTTTCTTT.

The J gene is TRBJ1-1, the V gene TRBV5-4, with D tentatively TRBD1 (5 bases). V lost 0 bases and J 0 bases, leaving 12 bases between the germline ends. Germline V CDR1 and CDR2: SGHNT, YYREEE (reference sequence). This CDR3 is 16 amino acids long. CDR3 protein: CASSLGQGPLNTEAFF. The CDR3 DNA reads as TGTGCCAGCAGCTTGGGGCAGGGCCCTCTGAACACTGAAGCTTTCTTT.